This entry is about one T cell receptor (beta chain). Its antigen is unknown. The sample carries other DNA sequences with the same CDR3. Germline V gene sequence: CDR1 GTSNPN, CDR2 SVGIG (reference sequence). This CDR3 spans 12 amino acids. Trimming left V 1 base short and J 1 base short, with 2 bases between. The data were obtained in a study of beta chain features in type 1 diabetes. Study information: Examination of sorted cells across all samples involved about 99 million cells. General observations from the study: Patients' naive, central memory and Treg TCRB repertoires seemed closer to one another than those of healthy donors.

One heparinised blood draw averaging approximately 120 mL was given by each donor. Expressed TCRB transcripts were sequenced because the entire RNA isolate underwent reverse transcription. Clones were read by immunoSEQ multiplex PCR, and TCRdb kept only the in-frame ones, dropping some. The sample shows under 450,000 clones, 14% of them seen only once. This chain links TRBV30 with TRBJ1-5; unclear D gene. This TCR came from a young man in good health. Sequencing was done on a sample of naive CD4+ T cells from blood. CDR3 protein: CAWSDSNQPQHF. The DNA for the CDR3 is TGTGCCTGGAGTGACAGCAATCAGCCCCAGCATTTT. Complete variable domain (other parts from reference TRBV30 and TRBJ1-5): SQTIHQWPATLVQPVGSPLSLECTVEGTSNPNLYWYRQAAGRGLQLLFYSVGIGQISSEVPQNLSASRPQDRQFILSSKKLLLSDSGFYLCAWSDSNQPQHFGDGTRLSIL.